The clone carrying this TCR beta chain was counted between two and nine times. The V gene end was trimmed by 7 bases and the J gene end by 4 bases; junction bases not matched to a gene: 10. The CDR3 runs to 15 residues. Germline assignment: CDR1 SQVTM and CDR2 ANQGSEA. This record comes from a study of cytomegalovirus exposure and HLA in healthy donors. The PCR ran on 60 Vbeta and 13 Jbeta primers. Profiling relied on immunoSEQ multiplex PCR, and the TCRdb table lists in-frame clones only, not all of them. The top ten clones hold 2.1% of a sample with some 170,000 clones, less than 80% of them seen once.

This clonotype was obtained from a man aged 35-49 years in good health and CMV-seronegative. The sequencing sample was made of PBMCs. The chain employs TRBV29-1 and TRBJ2-1, with TRBD2 matching 10 bases. The chain's CDR3 is CSERSSGSLYNEQFF. The CDR3 DNA reads as TGCAGCGAGCGGTCTAGCGGGAGTTTGTACAATGAGCAGTTCTTC.